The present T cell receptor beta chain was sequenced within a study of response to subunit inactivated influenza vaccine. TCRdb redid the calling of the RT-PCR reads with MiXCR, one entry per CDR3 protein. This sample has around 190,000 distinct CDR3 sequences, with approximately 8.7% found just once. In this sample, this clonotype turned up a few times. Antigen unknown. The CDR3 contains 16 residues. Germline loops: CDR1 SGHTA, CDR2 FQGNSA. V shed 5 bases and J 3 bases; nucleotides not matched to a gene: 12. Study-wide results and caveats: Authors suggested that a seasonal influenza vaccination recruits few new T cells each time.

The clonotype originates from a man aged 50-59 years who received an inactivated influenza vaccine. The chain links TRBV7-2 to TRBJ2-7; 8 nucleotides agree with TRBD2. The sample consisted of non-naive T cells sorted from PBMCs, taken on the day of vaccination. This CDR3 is CASSPEELAGLYEQYF. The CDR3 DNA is TGTGCCAGCAGCCCGGAGGAGTTAGCGGGGCTCTACGAGCAGTACTTC.